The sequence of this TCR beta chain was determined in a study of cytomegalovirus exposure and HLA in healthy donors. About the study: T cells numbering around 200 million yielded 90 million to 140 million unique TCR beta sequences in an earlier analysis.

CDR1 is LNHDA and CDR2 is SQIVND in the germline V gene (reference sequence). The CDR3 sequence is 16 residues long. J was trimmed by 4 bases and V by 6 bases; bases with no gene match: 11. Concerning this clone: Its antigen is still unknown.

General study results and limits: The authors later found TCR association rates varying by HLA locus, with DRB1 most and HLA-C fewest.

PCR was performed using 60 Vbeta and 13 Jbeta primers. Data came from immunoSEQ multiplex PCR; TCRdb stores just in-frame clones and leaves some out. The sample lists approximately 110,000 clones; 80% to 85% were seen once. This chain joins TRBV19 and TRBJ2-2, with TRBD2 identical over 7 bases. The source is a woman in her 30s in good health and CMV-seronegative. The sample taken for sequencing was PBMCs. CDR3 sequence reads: CASRTYKREPTGELFF. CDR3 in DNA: TGTGCCAGTAGGACCTACAAGCGGGAACCCACCGGGGAGCTGTTTTTT.